The rows below give T cell receptor beta chains drawn from one sample of a study of blood T cell repertoires in COVID-19. Using immunoSEQ multiplex PCR, the repertoire was profiled, and TCRdb retains in-frame clones only, with some absent. This table has about 95,000 clones, around 87% appearing once. Source material: peripheral blood. The receptors were sampled from a human donor in a cohort sampled during active COVID-19. CDR3s include the opening cysteine and the closing phenylalanine or tryptophan. Each record gives: J gene, CDR3 length, V gene, CDR3 protein.

j_call: TRBJ1-2; cdr3_length: 15; v_call: TRBV6-2/TRBV6-3; cdr3_aa: CASSYGHTAGYGYTF
j_call: TRBJ1-3; cdr3_length: 19; v_call: TRBV7-9; cdr3_aa: CASSPKDRGVFVIENTIYF
j_call: TRBJ1-5; cdr3_length: 15; v_call: TRBV18; cdr3_aa: CASSPQGNRRQPQHF
j_call: TRBJ1-1; cdr3_length: 19; v_call: TRBV4-1; cdr3_aa: CASTSALGLQGRGETEAFF
j_call: TRBJ1-2; cdr3_length: 15; v_call: TRBV3-1/TRBV3-2; cdr3_aa: CASSQEGASNYGYTF
j_call: TRBJ1-4; cdr3_length: 13; v_call: TRBV20-1; cdr3_aa: CSASWTINEKLFF
j_call: TRBJ2-7; cdr3_length: 11; v_call: TRBV2; cdr3_aa: CASRLRVGQYF
j_call: TRBJ2-7; cdr3_length: 11; v_call: TRBV5-1; cdr3_aa: CASSIAYEQYF
j_call: TRBJ2-3; cdr3_length: 15; v_call: TRBV6-5; cdr3_aa: CASSYWQGTTDTQYF
j_call: TRBJ2-3; cdr3_length: 15; v_call: TRBV6-2/TRBV6-3; cdr3_aa: CASSSPSGATDTQYF
j_call: TRBJ2-5; cdr3_length: 12; v_call: TRBV14; cdr3_aa: CASSWAGETQYF
j_call: TRBJ2-7; cdr3_length: 13; v_call: TRBV12-3/TRBV12-4; cdr3_aa: CASRKSGPREQYF
j_call: TRBJ2-7; cdr3_length: 15; v_call: TRBV7-2; cdr3_aa: CASSLVGGARHEQYF
j_call: TRBJ1-6; cdr3_length: 15; v_call: TRBV2; cdr3_aa: CASSVVSSYNSPLHF
j_call: TRBJ2-3; cdr3_length: 13; v_call: TRBV6-1; cdr3_aa: CASSDGRGDTQYF
j_call: TRBJ2-7; cdr3_length: 13; v_call: TRBV11-2; cdr3_aa: CASSLTGGYEQYF
j_call: TRBJ2-3; cdr3_length: 13; v_call: TRBV6-1; cdr3_aa: CASSEAEGTLQYF
j_call: TRBJ1-5; cdr3_length: 16; v_call: TRBV6-5; cdr3_aa: CASSSVSGGPNQPQHF
j_call: TRBJ2-1; cdr3_length: 17; v_call: TRBV11-3; cdr3_aa: CASSSRQQGLRHNEQFF
j_call: TRBJ2-4; cdr3_length: 15; v_call: TRBV5-1; cdr3_aa: CASSPGPDRENIQYF
j_call: TRBJ2-1; cdr3_length: 16; v_call: TRBV5-1; cdr3_aa: CASSSGQFREYNEQFF
j_call: TRBJ1-2; cdr3_length: 18; v_call: TRBV3-1/TRBV3-2; cdr3_aa: CASSLKDRVPAADYGYTF
j_call: TRBJ1-4; cdr3_length: 11; v_call: TRBV7-9; cdr3_aa: CASSSDMRLFF
j_call: TRBJ1-1; cdr3_length: 12; v_call: TRBV10-3; cdr3_aa: CAISEQAPGAFF
j_call: TRBJ2-5; cdr3_length: 16; v_call: TRBV5-1; cdr3_aa: CASSLGAGGFRETQYF
j_call: TRBJ2-3; cdr3_length: 13; v_call: TRBV10-1; cdr3_aa: CASSDPSTDTQYF
j_call: TRBJ2-2; cdr3_length: 13; v_call: TRBV7-8; cdr3_aa: CASSFANTGELFF
j_call: TRBJ1-2; cdr3_length: 17; v_call: TRBV2; cdr3_aa: CASSKPGQGPIQGGYTF
j_call: TRBJ2-7; cdr3_length: 13; v_call: TRBV9; cdr3_aa: CASSVEGRYEQYF
j_call: TRBJ1-4; cdr3_length: 15; v_call: TRBV28; cdr3_aa: CASSLLTGRNEKLFF
j_call: TRBJ1-3; cdr3_length: 14; v_call: TRBV18; cdr3_aa: CASSPGTKGNTIYF
j_call: TRBJ1-5; cdr3_length: 14; v_call: TRBV18; cdr3_aa: CASSPDRLNQPQHF
j_call: TRBJ2-5; cdr3_length: 13; v_call: TRBV7-8; cdr3_aa: CASSLGGVETQYF
j_call: TRBJ1-1; cdr3_length: 15; v_call: TRBV5-1; cdr3_aa: CASSARQGFSTEAFF
j_call: TRBJ1-6; cdr3_length: 13; v_call: TRBV18; cdr3_aa: CASSPGSSSPLHF
j_call: TRBJ1-5; cdr3_length: 17; v_call: TRBV4-1; cdr3_aa: CASSQVQTAFQRQPQHF
j_call: TRBJ2-5; cdr3_length: 12; v_call: TRBV2; cdr3_aa: CASIGLRETQYF
j_call: TRBJ2-3; cdr3_length: 14; v_call: TRBV25-1; cdr3_aa: CASSESGSTDTQYF
j_call: TRBJ2-1; cdr3_length: 13; v_call: TRBV11-2; cdr3_aa: CAITTGSYNEQFF
j_call: TRBJ2-3; cdr3_length: 15; v_call: TRBV5-1; cdr3_aa: CASSLTGASTDTQYF
j_call: TRBJ1-4; cdr3_length: 13; v_call: TRBV25-1; cdr3_aa: CASKGANNEKLFF
j_call: TRBJ1-3; cdr3_length: 13; v_call: TRBV3-1/TRBV3-2; cdr3_aa: CASSPVSGNTIYF
j_call: TRBJ2-7; cdr3_length: 16; v_call: TRBV18; cdr3_aa: CASSRFWDSVTYEQYF
j_call: TRBJ1-2; cdr3_length: 13; v_call: TRBV6-5; cdr3_aa: CASNNPGQGGYTF